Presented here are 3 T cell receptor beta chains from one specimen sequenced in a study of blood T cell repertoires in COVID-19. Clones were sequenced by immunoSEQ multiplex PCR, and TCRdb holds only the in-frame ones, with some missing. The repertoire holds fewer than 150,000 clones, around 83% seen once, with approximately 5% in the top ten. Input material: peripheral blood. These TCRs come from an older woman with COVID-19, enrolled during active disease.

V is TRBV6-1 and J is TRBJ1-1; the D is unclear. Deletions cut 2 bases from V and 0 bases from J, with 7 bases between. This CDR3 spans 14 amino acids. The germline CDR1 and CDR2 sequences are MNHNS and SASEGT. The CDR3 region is CASSELIVNTEAFF. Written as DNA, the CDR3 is TGTGCCAGCAGTGAACTTATCGTGAACACTGAAGCTTTCTTT.

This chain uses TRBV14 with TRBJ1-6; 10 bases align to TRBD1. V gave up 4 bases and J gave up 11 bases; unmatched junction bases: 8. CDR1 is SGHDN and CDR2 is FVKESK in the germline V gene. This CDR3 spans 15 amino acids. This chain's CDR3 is CASSPYTDRGTPLHF. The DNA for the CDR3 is TGTGCCAGCAGCCCTTACACGGACAGGGGGACACCCCTCCACTTT.

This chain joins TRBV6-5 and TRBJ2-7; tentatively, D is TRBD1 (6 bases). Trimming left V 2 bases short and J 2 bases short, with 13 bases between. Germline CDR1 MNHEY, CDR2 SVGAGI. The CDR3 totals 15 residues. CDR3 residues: CASSYGTSTPYEQYF. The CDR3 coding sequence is TGTGCCAGCAGTTACGGGACATCTACTCCCTACGAGCAGTACTTC.